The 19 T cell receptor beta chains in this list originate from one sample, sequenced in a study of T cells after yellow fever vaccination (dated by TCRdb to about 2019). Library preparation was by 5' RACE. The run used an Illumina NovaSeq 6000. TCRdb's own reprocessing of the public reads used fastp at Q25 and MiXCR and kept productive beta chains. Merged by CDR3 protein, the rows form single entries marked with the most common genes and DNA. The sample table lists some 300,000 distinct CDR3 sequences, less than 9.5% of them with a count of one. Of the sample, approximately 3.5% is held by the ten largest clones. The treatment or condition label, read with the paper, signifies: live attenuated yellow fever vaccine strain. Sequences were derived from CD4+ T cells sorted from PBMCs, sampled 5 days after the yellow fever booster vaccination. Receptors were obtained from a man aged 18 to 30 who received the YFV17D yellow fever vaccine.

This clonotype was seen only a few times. The CDR3 protein is CASSYSGGLEQYF. DNA for the CDR3: TGTGCCAGCAGTTATAGCGGGGGCCTAGAGCAGTACTTC. The rearrangement links TRBV12-3 or TRBV12-4 to TRBJ2-7; TRBD2 matches 9 bases. This CDR3 has 13 residues. J lost 7 bases, V lost 4 bases, and 5 bases had no gene match.

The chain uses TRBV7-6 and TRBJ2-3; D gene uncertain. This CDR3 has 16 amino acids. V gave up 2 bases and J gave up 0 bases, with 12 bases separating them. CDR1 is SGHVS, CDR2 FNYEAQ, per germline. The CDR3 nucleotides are TGTGCCAGCAGCTTAATGGGCCCCACTAGCACAGATACGCAGTATTTT. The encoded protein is CASSLMGPTSTDTQYF.

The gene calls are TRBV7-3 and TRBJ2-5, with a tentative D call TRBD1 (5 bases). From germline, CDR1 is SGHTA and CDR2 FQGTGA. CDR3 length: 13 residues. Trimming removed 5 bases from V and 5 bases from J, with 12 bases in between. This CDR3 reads CASSPLQGETQYF. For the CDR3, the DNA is TGTGCCAGCAGCCCTCTCCAGGGTGAGACCCAGTACTTC.

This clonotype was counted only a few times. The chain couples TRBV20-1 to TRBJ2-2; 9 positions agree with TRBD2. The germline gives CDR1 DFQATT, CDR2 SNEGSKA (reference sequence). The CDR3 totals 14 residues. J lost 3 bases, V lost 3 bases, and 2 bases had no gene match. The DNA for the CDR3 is TGCAGTGCTAGTAGCGGGGGTCACACCGGGGAGCTGTTTTTT. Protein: CSASSGGHTGELFF.

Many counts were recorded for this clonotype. This CDR3 is CASSSEGDTQYF. The CDR3 bases are TGCGCCAGCAGCTCGGAGGGGGATACGCAGTATTTT. V gene TRBV5-1 combines with J gene TRBJ2-3; maybe TRBD2 (6 bases). There are 12 residues in the CDR3. Germline CDR1 and CDR2: SGHRS and YFSETQ. V gave up 3 bases and J gave up 6 bases, with 8 bases separating them.

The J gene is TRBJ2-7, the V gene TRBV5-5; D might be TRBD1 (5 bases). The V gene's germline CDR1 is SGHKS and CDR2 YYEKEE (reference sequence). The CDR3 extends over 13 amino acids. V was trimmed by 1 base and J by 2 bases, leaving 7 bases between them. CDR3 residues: CASSLPGTYEQYV. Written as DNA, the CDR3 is TGTGCCAGCAGCTTGCCAGGGACCTACGAGCAGTACGTC.

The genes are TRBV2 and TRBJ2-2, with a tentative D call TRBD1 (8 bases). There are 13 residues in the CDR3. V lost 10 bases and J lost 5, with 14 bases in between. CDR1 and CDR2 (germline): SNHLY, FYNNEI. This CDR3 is CATTGGGTGELFF. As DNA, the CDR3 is TGTGCCACAACAGGGGGAGGGACCGGGGAGCTGTTTTTT. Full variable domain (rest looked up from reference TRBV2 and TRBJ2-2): EPEVTQTPSHQVTQMGQEVILRCVPISNHLYFYWYRQILGQKVEFLVSFYNNEISEKSEIFDDQFSVERPDGSNFTLKIRSTKLEDSAMYFCATTGGGTGELFFGEGSRLTVL.

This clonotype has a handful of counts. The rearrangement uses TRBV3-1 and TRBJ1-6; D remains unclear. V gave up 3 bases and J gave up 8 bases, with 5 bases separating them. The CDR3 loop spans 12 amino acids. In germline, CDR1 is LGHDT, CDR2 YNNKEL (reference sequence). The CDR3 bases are TGTGCCAGCAGCCAGAGCGATTCACCCCTCCACTTT. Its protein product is CASSQSDSPLHF.

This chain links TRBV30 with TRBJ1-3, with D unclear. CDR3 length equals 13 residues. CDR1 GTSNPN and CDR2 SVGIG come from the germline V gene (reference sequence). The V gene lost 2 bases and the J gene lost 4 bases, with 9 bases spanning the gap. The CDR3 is CAWSWASGNTIYF. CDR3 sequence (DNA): TGTGCCTGGAGTTGGGCTTCGGGAAACACCATATATTTT. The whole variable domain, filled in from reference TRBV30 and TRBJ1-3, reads SQTIHQWPATLVQPVGSPLSLECTVEGTSNPNLYWYRQAAGRGLQLLFYSVGIGQISSEVPQNLSASRPQDRQFILSSKKLLLSDSGFYLCAWSWASGNTIYFGEGSWLTVV.

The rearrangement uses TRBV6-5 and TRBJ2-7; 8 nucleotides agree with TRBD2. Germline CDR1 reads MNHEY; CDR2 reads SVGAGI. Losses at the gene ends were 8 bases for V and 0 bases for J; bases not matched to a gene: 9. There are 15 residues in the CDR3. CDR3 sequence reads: CASCASAGGSYEQYF. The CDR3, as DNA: TGTGCCAGCTGCGCGTCGGCGGGGGGCTCCTACGAGCAGTACTTC.

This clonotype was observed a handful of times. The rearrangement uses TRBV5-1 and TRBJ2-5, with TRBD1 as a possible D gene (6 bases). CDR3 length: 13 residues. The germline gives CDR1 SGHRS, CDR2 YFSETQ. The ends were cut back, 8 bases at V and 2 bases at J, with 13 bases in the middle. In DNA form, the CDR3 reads TGCGCCAGTCGGAGACAGGATCAAGAGACCCAGTACTTC. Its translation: CASRRQDQETQYF.

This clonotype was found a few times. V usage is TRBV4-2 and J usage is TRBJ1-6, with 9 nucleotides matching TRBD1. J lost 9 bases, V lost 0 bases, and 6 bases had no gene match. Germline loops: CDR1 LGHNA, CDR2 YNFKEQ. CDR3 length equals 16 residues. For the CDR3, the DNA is TGTGCCAGCAGCCAAGAAGGGGGACAGGGAGGTTCACCCCTCCACTTT. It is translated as CASSQEGGQGGSPLHF.

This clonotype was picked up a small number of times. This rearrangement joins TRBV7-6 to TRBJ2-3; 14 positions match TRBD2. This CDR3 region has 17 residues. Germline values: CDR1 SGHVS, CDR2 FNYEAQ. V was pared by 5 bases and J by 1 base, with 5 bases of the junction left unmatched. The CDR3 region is CASSPGLAGDGTDTQYF. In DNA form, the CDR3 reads TGTGCCAGCAGCCCGGGACTAGCGGGGGACGGCACAGATACGCAGTATTTT.

The CDR3 sequence: CASLGTGYENTEAFF. The CDR3 DNA follows: TGTGCCAGCCTCGGGACAGGGTATGAGAACACTGAAGCTTTCTTT. V gene TRBV6-5 combines with J gene TRBJ1-1; 9 nucleotides line up with TRBD1. Germline values: CDR1 MNHEY, CDR2 SVGAGI. The V segment lost 8 bases and the J segment 1 base; nucleotides outside the gene matches: 8. CDR3 length: 15 residues.

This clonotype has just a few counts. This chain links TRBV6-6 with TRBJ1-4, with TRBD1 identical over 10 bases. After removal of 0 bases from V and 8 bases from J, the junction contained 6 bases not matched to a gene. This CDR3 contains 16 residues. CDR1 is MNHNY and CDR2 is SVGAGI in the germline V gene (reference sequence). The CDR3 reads CASSYSRTGGREKLFF. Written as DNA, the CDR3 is TGTGCCAGCAGTTACTCGCGGACAGGGGGGAGAGAAAAACTGTTTTTT.

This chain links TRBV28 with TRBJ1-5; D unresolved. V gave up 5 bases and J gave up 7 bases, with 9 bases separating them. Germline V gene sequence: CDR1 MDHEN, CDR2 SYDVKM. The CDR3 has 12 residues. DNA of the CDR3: TGTGCCAGCAGTACTTATTGGCAGCCCCAGCATTTT. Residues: CASSTYWQPQHF.

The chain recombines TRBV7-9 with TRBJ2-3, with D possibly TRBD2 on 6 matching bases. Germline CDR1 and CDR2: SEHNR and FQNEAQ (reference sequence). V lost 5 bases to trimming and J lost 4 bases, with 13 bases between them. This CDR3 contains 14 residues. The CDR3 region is CASSPGTASDTQYF. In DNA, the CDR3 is TGTGCCAGCAGCCCCGGGACTGCATCAGATACGCAGTATTTT.

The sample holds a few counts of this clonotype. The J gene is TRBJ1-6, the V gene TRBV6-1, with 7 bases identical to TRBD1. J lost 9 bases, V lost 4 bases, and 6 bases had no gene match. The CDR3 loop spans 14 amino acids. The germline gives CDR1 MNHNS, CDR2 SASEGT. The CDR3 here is CASSAVTGVSPLHF. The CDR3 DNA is TGTGCCAGCAGTGCGGTTACAGGGGTTTCACCCCTCCACTTT.

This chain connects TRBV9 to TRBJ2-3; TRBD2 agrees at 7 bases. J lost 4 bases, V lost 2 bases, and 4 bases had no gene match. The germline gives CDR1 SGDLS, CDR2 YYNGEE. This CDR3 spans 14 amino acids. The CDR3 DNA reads TGTGCCAGCAGCGTGGGGGGGGTTGCAGATACGCAGTATTTT. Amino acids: CASSVGGVADTQYF.